This T cell receptor beta chain emerged from a study of immune heterogeneity within non-small cell lung tumors. Across the study: The composition of the tumors was several squamous cell carcinomas, 9 to 10 non-squamous carcinomas and 1 not otherwise specified.

The template consisted of bulk tumor genomic DNA, with about 600 ng used per sample. Surgeons took several biopsies per primary tumor, spaced far apart, during surgery. Patients with untreated, newly diagnosed non-small cell lung cancer underwent curative surgery. Each donor was a newly diagnosed non-small cell lung cancer patient undergoing surgery with curative intent. Relative to its sample, this clonotype is medium-sized. Its antigen is unidentified. Study-level results: Identical dominant CDR3 beta clonotypes spanned tumor sites within a patient, beside site-unique high-frequency clones. Local T-cell clonality and local tumor mutational burden correlated moderately but significantly (R around 0.3).

Multiplex PCR amplified the TCR beta CDR3 region. Its first round ran for about 10 cycles with 32 V and 13 J primers. Each CDR3 protein is one row after TCRdb ran MiXCR on the multiplex PCR reads. This table holds around 4,700 distinct CDR3 sequences, around a fifth found once. Germline CDR1 reads MDHEN; CDR2 reads SYDVKM. Between the trimmed V and J ends, which lost 6 bases and 4 bases, there was a span of 10 bases. The CDR3 has 12 residues. This clonotype was sampled from a man between 60 and 75 years old with non-small cell lung cancer. This chain joins TRBV28 and TRBJ2-7; D perhaps matches TRBD1 (7 bases). Sequences were obtained from lung tumor tissue. DNA for the CDR3: TGTGCCAGCAGCTCAGGGGGGTACGAGCAGTACTTC. Its protein product is CASSSGGYEQYF.